This section outlines one T cell receptor beta chain sequence together with its context. This specimen belongs to a study of blood T cell repertoires in COVID-19. About the study: The United States, Italy and Spain were the sources of the acute and convalescent COVID-19 samples. The analysed material was cDNA or gDNA that came from T cells, B-cell-depleted T cells, or PBMCs.

This CDR3 region has 17 residues. The germline V gene encodes CDR1 SGHAT and CDR2 FQNNGV. V lost 7 bases, J lost 5 bases, and 12 bases stayed unmatched. Using immunoSEQ multiplex PCR, the repertoire was profiled, and TCRdb retains in-frame clones only, with some absent. Here the sample spans roughly 100,000 clones, roughly 87% being singletons. J is TRBJ2-1 and V is TRBV11-2; 12 nucleotides match TRBD1. What was sequenced was peripheral blood. The TCR was taken from a man aged 50 to 59 in a cohort sampled during active COVID-19. The CDR3 reads CASKGTGGRVGNNEQFF. In nucleotides, the CDR3 is TGTGCCAGCAAGGGGACAGGGGGCAGGGTGGGGAACAATGAGCAGTTCTTC.